This TCR beta chain is from a study of blood T cell repertoires in COVID-19. Across the whole study: Acute and convalescent COVID-19 specimens originated in the United States, Italy and Spain. PBMCs, B-cell-depleted T cells, or T cells were the source of the cDNA or gDNA that made up the material.

Study processing details: Amplification with reference gene primers provided the estimates of nucleated cell counts. Produced via immunoSEQ multiplex PCR; TCRdb's table is partial and in-frame only. That table furnishes V, J and clone size, whereas the DNA furnished D and trimming. The sample lists about 400,000 clones, roughly 90% occurring once. Material: peripheral blood. The receptor was isolated from a woman in her 30s with active or convalescent COVID-19.

CDR3 loop: CASTPAGEIQPQHF. The CDR3 DNA follows: TGCGCCAGCACCCCGGCGGGGGAAATTCAGCCCCAGCATTTT. The chain couples TRBV4-1 to TRBJ1-5, with D possibly TRBD1 on 5 matching bases. V was clipped by 7 bases and J by 6 bases, with 16 bases between them. CDR1 is MGHRA, CDR2 YSYEKL, per germline. CDR3 length equals 14 residues.